Presented here are 32 T cell receptor beta chains from one specimen sequenced in a study of cytomegalovirus exposure and HLA in healthy donors. PCR was performed using 60 Vbeta and 13 Jbeta primers. The data were produced by immunoSEQ multiplex PCR, yet TCRdb's version contains in-frame clones alone and is incomplete. The table records 120,000 to 150,000 clones, over 60% of them present only once. Sequencing was performed on PBMCs. The receptor source for this set is a male donor in good health and CMV-seronegative.

The V call is TRBV11-2, the J call TRBJ1-6, with 7 bases that match TRBD1. The CDR3 runs 14 residues. The V gene's germline CDR1 is SGHAT and CDR2 FQNNGV. The ends lost 4 bases at V and 10 bases at J; junction bases unmatched: 7. The CDR3 loop is CASSSTGNGSPLHF. The DNA for the CDR3 is TGTGCCAGCAGCTCGACAGGGAACGGCTCACCCCTCCACTTT.

The chain recombines TRBV11-3 with TRBJ2-6; 11 bases are shared with TRBD1. The length of the CDR3 is 18 residues. The V gene's germline CDR1 is SGHNT and CDR2 YENEEA. With 5 bases clipped from V and 0 bases from J, the junction kept 6 bases outside the gene matches. The CDR3 loop reads CASSPRDRGSSGANVLTF. The CDR3 DNA is TGTGCCAGCAGCCCCCGGGACAGGGGGAGCTCTGGGGCCAACGTCCTGACTTTC.

In its sample, this clone was seen a few times. The J gene is TRBJ2-7, the V gene TRBV28; TRBD2 agrees at 8 bases. Germline CDR1 MDHEN, CDR2 SYDVKM. This CDR3 region has 13 residues. With 8 bases clipped from V and 4 bases from J, the junction kept 7 bases outside the gene matches. CDR3 residues: CASGGGQIYEQYF. CDR3 DNA: TGTGCCAGCGGCGGGGGGCAGATTTACGAGCAGTACTTC.

This rearrangement joins TRBV19 to TRBJ1-2; D not resolved. This CDR3 has 14 residues. CDR1 LNHDA and CDR2 SQIVND come from the germline V gene (reference sequence). Trimming removed 5 bases from V and 0 bases from J, with 10 bases in between. The CDR3 bases are TGTGCCAGTAGTTTGAGGAGCGCTAACTATGGCTACACCTTC. Translating it yields CASSLRSANYGYTF. The whole variable domain, remainder taken from reference TRBV19 and TRBJ1-2, is DGGITQSPKYLFRKEGQNVTLSCEQNLNHDAMYWYRQDPGQGLRLIYYSQIVNDFQKGDIAEGYSVSREKKESFPLTVTSAQKNPTAFYLCASSLRSANYGYTFGSGTRLTVV.

V and J are TRBV20-1 and TRBJ1-2, with 7 nucleotides matching TRBD1. In germline, CDR1 is DFQATT, CDR2 SNEGSKA (reference sequence). V shed 6 bases and J 8 bases; nucleotides not matched to a gene: 6. The CDR3 runs to 11 residues. The DNA for the CDR3 is TGCAGTGCGGGCCAGGGGGTGGGCTACACCTTC. Amino acid sequence: CSAGQGVGYTF.

This clone showed up just a few times. V is TRBV25-1 and J is TRBJ1-1; maybe TRBD1 (6 bases). The germline V gene has CDR1 MGHDK and CDR2 SYGVNS. V was cut by 1 base and J by 8 bases, with 11 bases left in between. The CDR3 covers 13 residues. The CDR3 bases are TGTGCCAGCAGTGAATCAGGAGGACAGGAAGCTTTCTTT. It specifies CASSESGGQEAFF.

Turning to this clone: The junction departs from germline at one end; a sequencing error may be responsible. For the CDR3, the DNA is TGTGCCAGCAGCCCAGGGACTACAGGGATAAAGACCCAGCACTTC. It translates to CASSPGTTGIKTQHF. The chain couples TRBV5-6 to TRBJ2-5, with a weak D call TRBD2 (7 bases). Germline CDR1 and CDR2: SGHDT and YYEEEE. This CDR3 comprises 15 residues.

V and J are TRBV14 and TRBJ2-5; D might be TRBD2 (6 bases). CDR1 SGHDN and CDR2 FVKESK come from the germline V gene. CDR3 length: 14 amino acids. With 1 base removed from V and 5 bases from J, the gap between germline ends came to 11 bases. The CDR3 bases are TGTGCCAGCAGCCAAGGCGGGGTGCCCGAGACCCAGTACTTC. Encoded protein: CASSQGGVPETQYF.

This clone was picked up one time. The chain has TRBV5-5 and TRBJ1-1; possible D gene TRBD1, 5 bases. There are 17 residues in the CDR3. V lost 0 bases to trimming and J lost 2 bases, with 17 bases between them. Germline V gene lookup returns CDR1 SGHKS and CDR2 YYEKEE (reference sequence). The CDR3 protein is CASSLADFRARNTEAFF. Here the CDR3 DNA reads TGTGCCAGCAGCTTGGCCGATTTCAGGGCGAGAAACACTGAAGCTTTCTTT.

V is TRBV7-2 and J is TRBJ2-5, with 11 bases aligning to TRBD2. V gave up 5 bases and J gave up 6 bases; unmatched junction bases: 11. Per the germline V gene, CDR1 is SGHTA and CDR2 is FQGNSA. CDR3 length: 16 residues. DNA of the CDR3: TGTGCCAGCAGCCTCCAAGGGACTAGCGGAAGGCAGACCCAGTACTTC. As protein: CASSLQGTSGRQTQYF.

This clone was seen a few times. The CDR3, as DNA: TGTGCCAGCAGCCAAGACCTGGGACTAGCGCCATTCACAGATACGCAGTATTTT. This sequence encodes CASSQDLGLAPFTDTQYF. The V gene is TRBV4-2, the J gene TRBJ2-3, with TRBD2 matching over 10 bases. Trimming at V came to 0 bases and at J to 2 bases, leaving 8 bases not matched to a gene. Germline CDR1 reads LGHNA; CDR2 reads YNFKEQ. The CDR3 runs to 18 residues.

The rearrangement uses TRBV2 and TRBJ2-5; D not certain. The CDR3 runs 13 residues. Germline V lookup: CDR1 SNHLY, CDR2 FYNNEI. Trimming stripped 4 bases from V and 5 bases from J, with 11 bases between. CDR3 residues: CASSASTRETQYF. The CDR3 DNA reads TGTGCCAGCAGTGCCTCAACTCGGGAGACCCAGTACTTC.

V is TRBV10-3 and J is TRBJ1-5; 12 bases are a match to TRBD1. This CDR3 has 16 amino acids. Per the germline V gene, CDR1 is ENHRY and CDR2 is SYGVKD. The J segment lost 4 bases and the V segment lost 5 bases, leaving 6 bases of the junction unmatched. The CDR3 region has the DNA TGTGCCATCAGTCCGGGACAGGGGGCTGGAAATCAGCCCCAGCATTTT. Protein sequence: CAISPGQGAGNQPQHF.

The CDR3, as DNA: TGTGCCAGCAGTTACCCCTCGACAGGGGGAGAAAAACTGTTTTTT. It encodes CASSYPSTGGEKLFF. The chain has TRBV6-6 and TRBJ1-4; 9 bases are a match to TRBD1. Germline lookup yields CDR1 MNHNY and CDR2 SVGAGI (reference sequence). The ends lost 2 bases at V and 8 bases at J; junction bases unmatched: 6. This CDR3 comprises 15 residues.

This clone appeared a few times. This chain uses TRBV21-1 with TRBJ1-1; the table names TRBD1, a call not compared with the DNA. TRBV21-1 is marked as a pseudogene. CDR3 length: 16 residues. The DNA for the CDR3 is TGTGCCAGCAGCAACTCCGGCAGGTTCATGAACACTGAAGCTTTCTTT. Amino acids: CASSNSGRFMNTEAFF.

This chain connects TRBV7-2 to TRBJ2-1; weak D call: TRBD2 (5 bases). This CDR3 comprises 15 residues. CDR1 SGHTA and CDR2 FQGNSA come from the germline V gene. V was shortened by 4 bases and J by 7 bases, with 17 bases between the two germline ends. The CDR3 nucleotides are TGTGCCAGCAGCTCCCGGGTTAGCGTGGGTAATGAGCAGTTCTTC. It yields the protein CASSSRVSVGNEQFF. The entire variable domain, with the rest obtained from reference TRBV7-2 and TRBJ2-1, is as follows: GAGVSQSPSNKVTEKGKDVELRCDPISGHTALYWYRQSLGQGLEFLIYFQGNSAPDKSGLPSDRFSAERTGGSVSTLTIQRTQQEDSAVYLCASSSRVSVGNEQFFGPGTRLTVL.

The chain links TRBV7-8 to TRBJ2-1; 9 positions agree with TRBD1. The J segment lost 1 base and the V segment lost 8 bases, leaving 9 bases of the junction unmatched. Germline CDR1 SGHVS, CDR2 FQNEAQ. This CDR3 has 16 amino acids. The DNA of the CDR3 is TGTGCCAGCTCTACAGGGGGCGACTGGTCCTACAATGAGCAGTTCTTC. It yields the protein CASSTGGDWSYNEQFF.

The V and J genes are TRBV11-3 and TRBJ1-1, with a possible D match to TRBD1 (5 bases). Trimming took off 1 base at V and 4 bases at J, with 13 bases between the two ends. Germline assignment: CDR1 SGHNT and CDR2 YENEEA. This CDR3 is 15 amino acids long. The CDR3 reads CASSLVQGGSTEAFF. The CDR3 region has the DNA TGTGCCAGCAGCTTAGTTCAGGGAGGGTCCACTGAAGCTTTCTTT.

V is TRBV6-5 and J is TRBJ1-3; possibly TRBD1 for D (5 bases). Germline CDR1 MNHEY, CDR2 SVGAGI. Trimming stripped 0 bases from V and 3 bases from J, with 12 bases between. There are 16 residues in the CDR3. The CDR3 spells CASSYSGRVGGNTIYF. CDR3 DNA sequence: TGTGCCAGCAGTTACTCCGGCAGGGTTGGTGGAAACACCATATATTTT.

Details on this clone: The junction departs from germline at one end; a sequencing error may be responsible. CDR3: CASSVGMDGGYKTETFF. CDR3 in DNA: TGTGCCAGCAGCGTAGGAATGGATGGGGGGTACAAAACTGAAACTTTCTTT. This rearrangement joins TRBV9 to TRBJ1-1; the D gene is possibly TRBD1 (5 bases). The CDR3 has 17 residues. Per the germline V gene, CDR1 is SGDLS and CDR2 is YYNGEE.

The V gene is TRBV4-1, the J gene TRBJ1-2, with D perhaps matching TRBD1 (5 bases). CDR3 size: 16 residues. The V end was cut by 0 bases, the J end by 3 bases, with 14 bases between. Per the germline V gene, CDR1 is MGHRA and CDR2 is YSYEKL. The chain's CDR3 is CASSQDGKGAYYGYTF. The CDR3 DNA sequence: TGCGCCAGCAGCCAAGATGGAAAAGGGGCCTACTATGGCTACACCTTC.

The rearrangement uses TRBV5-6 and TRBJ2-7; 11 bases map to TRBD1. The ends lost 4 bases at V and 6 bases at J; junction bases unmatched: 9. CDR3 length: 15 residues. Per the germline V gene, CDR1 is SGHDT and CDR2 is YYEEEE. As DNA, the CDR3 is TGTGCCAGCAGCCCCCGGGACAGGGGGATGTTCGAGCAGTACTTC. It is translated as CASSPRDRGMFEQYF.

J is TRBJ2-3 and V is TRBV7-9, with D possibly being TRBD2 (5 bases). With 2 bases removed from V and 2 bases from J, the gap between germline ends came to 17 bases. Germline CDR1 SEHNR, CDR2 FQNEAQ (reference sequence). The length of the CDR3 is 17 residues. CDR3 amino acids: CASSLKAASILTDTQYF. CDR3 nucleotide sequence: TGTGCCAGCAGCTTAAAAGCGGCCTCTATTCTCACAGATACGCAGTATTTT. The complete variable domain, with remaining parts taken from reference TRBV7-9 and TRBJ2-3, reads DTGVSQNPRHKITKRGQNVTFRCDPISEHNRLYWYRQTLGQGPEFLTYFQNEAQLEKSRLLSDRFSAERPKGSFSTLEIQRTEQGDSAMYLCASSLKAASILTDTQYFGPGTRLTVL.

V is TRBV5-1 and J is TRBJ2-2; 8 bases agree with TRBD1. The V segment lost 1 base and the J segment 4 bases; nucleotides outside the gene matches: 6. CDR1 is SGHRS and CDR2 is YFSETQ in the germline V gene. The length of the CDR3 is 16 residues. CDR3 nucleotides: TGCGCCAGCAGCTTGTCGACAGGGGCCTCCACCGGGGAGCTGTTTTTT. It specifies CASSLSTGASTGELFF. Filled out from reference TRBV5-1 and TRBJ2-2, the complete variable domain reads KAGVTQTPRYLIKTRGQQVTLSCSPISGHRSVSWYQQTPGQGLQFLFEYFSETQRNKGNFPGRFSGRQFSNSRSEMNVSTLELGDSALYLCASSLSTGASTGELFFGEGSRLTVL.

A few counts support this clone. The V and J genes are TRBV5-1 and TRBJ2-7; 8 nucleotides align to TRBD1. The junction had 6 bases not matched to a gene; V was cut back by 2 bases and J by 2 bases. Germline CDR1 reads SGHRS; CDR2 reads YFSETQ. The CDR3 has 15 residues. CDR3 sequence (DNA): TGCGCCAGCAGCTTAGGACAGGGAATACCCTACGAGCAGTACTTC. It encodes CASSLGQGIPYEQYF.

To note about this clone: Other DNA sequences in the sample encode the same CDR3. The V and J genes are TRBV19 and TRBJ2-1, with 12 bases lining up with TRBD2. The CDR3 totals 15 residues. Germline CDR1 is LNHDA and CDR2 is SQIVND (reference sequence). Trimming removed 4 bases from V and 2 bases from J; junction bases left unmatched: 0. The CDR3, as DNA: TGTGCCAGTAGTAGGACTAGCGGGACCTACAATGAGCAGTTCTTC. This translates into CASSRTSGTYNEQFF. Full variable domain (outside the CDR3, taken from reference TRBV19 and TRBJ2-1): DGGITQSPKYLFRKEGQNVTLSCEQNLNHDAMYWYRQDPGQGLRLIYYSQIVNDFQKGDIAEGYSVSREKKESFPLTVTSAQKNPTAFYLCASSRTSGTYNEQFFGPGTRLTVL.

V and J are TRBV11-2 and TRBJ2-7, with 8 bases lining up with TRBD1. CDR3 length: 14 residues. V lost 2 bases and J lost 7; bases outside the gene matches: 7. Germline V lookup: CDR1 SGHAT, CDR2 FQNNGV. The CDR3 loop is CASSLQTGAVEQYF. The CDR3 nucleotides read TGTGCCAGCAGCTTACAGACAGGGGCCGTGGAGCAGTACTTC. Drawing the rest from reference TRBV11-2 and TRBJ2-7, the complete variable domain is EAGVAQSPRYKIIEKRQSVAFWCNPISGHATLYWYQQILGQGPKLLIQFQNNGVVDDSQLPKDRFSAERLKGVDSTLKIQPAKLEDSAVYLCASSLQTGAVEQYFGPGTRLTVT.

This clone occurred once. This chain joins TRBV5-4 and TRBJ2-6; D is undetermined. The V end lost 1 base, the J end lost 2 bases, and 7 bases lay between the germline ends. CDR1 is SGHNT and CDR2 is YYREEE in the germline V gene (reference sequence). This CDR3 is built from 15 residues. The DNA of the CDR3 is TGTGCCAGCAGCTTGCCAGGTACTGGGGCCAACGTCCTGACTTTC. This translates into CASSLPGTGANVLTF.

The genes are TRBV7-8 and TRBJ1-5; the D gene is possibly TRBD1 (6 bases). Germline values: CDR1 SGHVS, CDR2 FQNEAQ. The CDR3 has 14 amino acids. The V end lost 5 bases, the J end lost 6 bases, and 14 bases lay between the germline ends. In nucleotides, the CDR3 is TGTGCCAGCAGCCAACAGGGAGGGGCTCAGCCCCAGCATTTT. It translates to CASSQQGGAQPQHF.

CDR3 sequence: CASSPQGTGNTIYF. CDR3 bases: TGTGCCAGCTCACCCCAGGGAACAGGAAACACCATATATTTT. This chain uses TRBV18 with TRBJ1-3, with D possibly being TRBD1 (5 bases). The CDR3 sequence is 14 residues long. Trimming pared 3 bases from V and 4 bases from J, leaving 10 bases between. Germline-derived CDR1 and CDR2 are KGHSH and LQKENI. The variable domain in full, with the rest retrieved from reference TRBV18 and TRBJ1-3, is NAGVMQNPRHLVRRRGQEARLRCSPMKGHSHVYWYRQLPEEGLKFMVYLQKENIIDESGMPKERFSAEFPKEGPSILRIQQVVRGDSAAYFCASSPQGTGNTIYFGEGSWLTVV.

The V and J genes are TRBV18 and TRBJ1-5; 7 bases align to TRBD1. The trim removed 3 bases at V and 5 bases at J, leaving 7 bases unmatched. The CDR3 contains 15 residues. The germline V gene encodes CDR1 KGHSH and CDR2 LQKENI. CDR3 in amino acids: CASSPRTGSHQPQHF. As DNA, the CDR3 is TGTGCCAGCTCACCTAGGACAGGTTCCCATCAGCCCCAGCATTTT.

The rearrangement links TRBV7-3 to TRBJ2-3; 7 bases are a match to TRBD2. J gave up 0 bases and V 4 bases, and 4 bases lay outside the gene matches. CDR1 and CDR2 (germline): SGHTA, FQGTGA. This CDR3 is built from 15 residues. The CDR3 protein is CASSSQGLSTDTQYF. CDR3 nucleotides: TGTGCCAGCAGCTCCCAGGGACTAAGCACAGATACGCAGTATTTT.